This TCR beta chain comes out of a study of cytomegalovirus exposure and HLA in healthy donors. Findings and limits, study-wide: Later genetic work tied a missense DCLRE1C variant to beta-chain V and J trimming. The study recorded fewer than 200 TCR beta chains that were cytomegalovirus-associated. Most TCR sequences were rare, but some public TCRs occurred in many donors.

Regarding donors, all were healthy bone marrow donors. A remark on this clone: Its antigen is currently unknown.

V lost 3 bases and J lost 3, with 15 bases in between. The CDR3 has 15 residues. In germline, CDR1 is MNHEY, CDR2 SMNVEV (reference sequence). Primers included in the PCR were 60 Vbeta and 13 Jbeta primers. Using immunoSEQ multiplex PCR, the repertoire was profiled, and TCRdb retains in-frame clones only, with some absent. The table includes approximately 120,000 clones, around three quarters detected once. The clonotype was recovered from a middle-aged man in good health and CMV-seropositive. J is TRBJ2-7 and V is TRBV27, with D tentatively TRBD2 (5 bases). The sample taken for sequencing was PBMCs. The CDR3 DNA reads as TGTGCCAGCAGTTTTAGAGAGGGTAGCGTCTACGAGCAGTACTTC. Its translation: CASSFREGSVYEQYF.